This TCR beta chain was retrieved from a study of CD8+ T cells in alopecia areata. Looking at the study overall: Tofacitinib lasted 6 to 18 months, then 6 months off drug.

Following RNA extraction, reverse transcription yielded cDNA that acted as the sequencing template. Assay: immunoSEQ multiplex PCR; the TCRdb copy retains only in-frame clones and omits some. The data show about 180,000 clones, with approximately 55% seen just once and 9.5% to 14% held by the top ten. This clone was found a few times. Treatment noted: oral pan-JAK inhibitor, 5-10 mg twice daily. Germline loops: CDR1 SQVTM, CDR2 ANQGSEA. Germline trimming cut 6 bases from V and 1 base from J; bases unmatched to any gene: 8. The CDR3 runs to 14 residues. The chain links TRBV29-1 to TRBJ2-7; 8 bases map to TRBD2. The sample was CD8+ T cells sorted from blood, taken at week 24, from a patient treated with tofacitinib. The source is a human donor with alopecia areata. The CDR3 nucleotides are TGCAGCGTATCGGGGGGGTCTGGGTCCTACGAGCAGTACTTC. Translated: CSVSGGSGSYEQYF.